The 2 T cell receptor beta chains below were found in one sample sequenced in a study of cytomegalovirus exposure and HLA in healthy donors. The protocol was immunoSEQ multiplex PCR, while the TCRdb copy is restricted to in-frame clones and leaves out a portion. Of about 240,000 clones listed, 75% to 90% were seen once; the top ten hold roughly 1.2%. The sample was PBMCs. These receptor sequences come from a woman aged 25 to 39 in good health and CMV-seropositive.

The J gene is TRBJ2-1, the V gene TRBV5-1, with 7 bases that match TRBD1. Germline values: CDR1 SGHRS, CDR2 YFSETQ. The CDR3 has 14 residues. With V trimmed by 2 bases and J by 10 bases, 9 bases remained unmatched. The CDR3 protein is CASSFPGQTKEQFF. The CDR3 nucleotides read TGCGCCAGCAGCTTTCCGGGACAGACAAAGGAGCAGTTCTTC.

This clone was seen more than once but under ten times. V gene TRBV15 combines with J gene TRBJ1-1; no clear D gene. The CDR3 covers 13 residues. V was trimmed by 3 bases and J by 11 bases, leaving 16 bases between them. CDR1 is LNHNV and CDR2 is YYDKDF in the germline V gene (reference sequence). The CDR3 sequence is CATSSFRAGGAFF. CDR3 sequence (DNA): TGTGCCACCAGCAGCTTTAGGGCTGGAGGGGCTTTCTTT.